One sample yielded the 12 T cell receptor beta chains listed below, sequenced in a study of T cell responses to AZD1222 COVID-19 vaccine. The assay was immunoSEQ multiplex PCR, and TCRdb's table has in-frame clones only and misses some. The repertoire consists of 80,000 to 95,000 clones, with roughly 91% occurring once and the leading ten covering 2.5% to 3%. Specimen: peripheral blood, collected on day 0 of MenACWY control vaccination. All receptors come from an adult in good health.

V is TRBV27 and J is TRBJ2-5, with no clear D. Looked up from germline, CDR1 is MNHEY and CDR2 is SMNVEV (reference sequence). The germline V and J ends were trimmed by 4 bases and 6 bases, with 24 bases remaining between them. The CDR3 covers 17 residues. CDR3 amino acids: CASSSVGRDDAPKTQYF. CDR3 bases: TGTGCCAGCAGTTCCGTCGGGCGAGATGATGCCCCTAAGACCCAGTACTTC.

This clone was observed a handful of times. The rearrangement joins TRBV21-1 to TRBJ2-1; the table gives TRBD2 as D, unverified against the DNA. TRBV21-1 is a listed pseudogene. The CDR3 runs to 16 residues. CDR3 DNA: TGTGCCAGCAGCACCCGACTAGCCAGCTCCTACAATGAGCAGTTCTTC. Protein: CASSTRLASSYNEQFF.

The CDR3 spells CASSLNWDTSEQYF. In DNA form, the CDR3 reads TGTGCCAGCAGCTTAAACTGGGACACCTCCGAGCAGTACTTC. The chain joins TRBV7-8 to TRBJ2-7; tentative D call: TRBD1 (6 bases). The V gene's germline CDR1 is SGHVS and CDR2 FQNEAQ. This CDR3 is built from 14 residues. V was trimmed by 2 bases and J by 6 bases, leaving 14 bases between them.

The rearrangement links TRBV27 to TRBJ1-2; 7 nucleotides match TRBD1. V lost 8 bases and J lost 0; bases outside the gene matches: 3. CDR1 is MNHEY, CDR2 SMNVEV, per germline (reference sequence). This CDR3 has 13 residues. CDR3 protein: CASRTGANYGYTF. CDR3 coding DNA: TGTGCCAGCCGGACAGGAGCTAACTATGGCTACACCTTC.

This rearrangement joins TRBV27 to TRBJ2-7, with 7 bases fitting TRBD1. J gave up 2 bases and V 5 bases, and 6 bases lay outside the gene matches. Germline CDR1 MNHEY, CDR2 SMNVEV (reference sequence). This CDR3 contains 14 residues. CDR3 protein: CASSPGGIPYEQYF. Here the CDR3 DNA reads TGTGCCAGCAGTCCAGGGGGTATTCCCTACGAGCAGTACTTC.

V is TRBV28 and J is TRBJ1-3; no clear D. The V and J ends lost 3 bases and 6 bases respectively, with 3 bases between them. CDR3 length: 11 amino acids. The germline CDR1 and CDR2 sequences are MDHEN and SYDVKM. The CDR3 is CASSFVNTIYF. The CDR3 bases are TGTGCCAGCAGTTTTGTAAACACCATATATTTT.

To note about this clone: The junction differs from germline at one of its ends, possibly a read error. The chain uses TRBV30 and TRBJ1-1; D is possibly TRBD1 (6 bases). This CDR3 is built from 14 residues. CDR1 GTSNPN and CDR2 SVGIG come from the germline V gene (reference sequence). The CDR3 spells CARSPDSRNTEAFF. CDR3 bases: TGTGCCCGGAGCCCGGACAGCCGAAACACTGAAGCTTTCTTT.

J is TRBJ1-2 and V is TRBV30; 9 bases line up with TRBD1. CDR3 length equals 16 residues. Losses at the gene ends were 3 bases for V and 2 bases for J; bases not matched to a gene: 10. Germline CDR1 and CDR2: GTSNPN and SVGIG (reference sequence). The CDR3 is CAWSNPRTGANYGYTF. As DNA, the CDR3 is TGTGCCTGGAGCAATCCCCGGACAGGGGCGAACTATGGCTACACCTTC.

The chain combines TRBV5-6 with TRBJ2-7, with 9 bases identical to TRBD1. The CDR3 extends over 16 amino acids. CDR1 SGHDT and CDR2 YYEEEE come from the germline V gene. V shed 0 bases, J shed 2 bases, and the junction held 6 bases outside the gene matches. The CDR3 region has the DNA TGTGCCAGCAGCTTGGGATTCCGGGACAGGGCCTACGAGCAGTACTTC. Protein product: CASSLGFRDRAYEQYF.

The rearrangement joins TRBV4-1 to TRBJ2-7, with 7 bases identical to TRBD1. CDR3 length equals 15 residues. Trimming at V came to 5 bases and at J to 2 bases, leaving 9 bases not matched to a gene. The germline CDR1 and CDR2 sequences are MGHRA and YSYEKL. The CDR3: CASSFDRVGTYEQYF. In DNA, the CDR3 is TGCGCCAGCAGCTTCGACAGGGTTGGGACCTACGAGCAGTACTTC.

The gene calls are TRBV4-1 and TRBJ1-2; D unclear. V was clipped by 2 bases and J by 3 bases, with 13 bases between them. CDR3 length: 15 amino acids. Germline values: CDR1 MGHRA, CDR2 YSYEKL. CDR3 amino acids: CASSQTKRADYGYTF. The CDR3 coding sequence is TGCGCCAGCAGCCAAACAAAGCGGGCAGACTATGGCTACACCTTC.

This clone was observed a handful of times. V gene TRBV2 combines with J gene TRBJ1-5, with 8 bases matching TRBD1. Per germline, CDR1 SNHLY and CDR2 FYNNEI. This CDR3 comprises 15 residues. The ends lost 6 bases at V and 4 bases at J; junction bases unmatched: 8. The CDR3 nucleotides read TGTGCCAGCAGGCCCGACAGGGGTCTAAATCAGCCCCAGCATTTT. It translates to CASRPDRGLNQPQHF.